The 8 T cell receptor beta chains given below trace back to one sample, sequenced in a study of PD-L1 blockade in urothelial cancer. The protocol was immunoSEQ multiplex PCR, while the TCRdb copy is restricted to in-frame clones and leaves out a portion. Of about 70,000 clones listed, roughly 90% are singletons. Time point: pretreatment peripheral blood. Sequences were derived from PBMCs, sampled around atezolizumab (anti-PD-L1) treatment. These receptors were taken from a man in his sixties or seventies with urothelial cancer.

The CDR3 region is CASSFGSEVSGTQYF. The CDR3 bases are TGTGCCAGCAGTTTCGGCAGCGAGGTATCCGGTACGCAGTATTTT. The chain links TRBV6-6 to TRBJ2-3, with unresolved D. V was cut by 4 bases and J by 8 bases, with 19 bases left in between. Germline values: CDR1 MNHNY, CDR2 SVGAGI (reference sequence). The CDR3 is 15 amino acids.

This sequence joins TRBV5-8 and TRBJ1-1, with D uncertain. V shed 4 bases and J shed 2 bases, with 9 bases lying between them. The germline V gene encodes CDR1 SGHTS and CDR2 YDEGEE. CDR3 length: 13 residues. The CDR3 reads CASSVTENTEAFF. The CDR3 bases are TGTGCCAGCAGCGTCACAGAAAACACTGAAGCTTTCTTT.

The chain couples TRBV10-2 to TRBJ2-5, with TRBD1 matching 10 bases. Trimming cost V 0 bases and J 6 bases; bases outside gene matches: 10. The CDR3 spans 17 residues. In germline, CDR1 is WSHSY, CDR2 SAAADI. The CDR3 DNA is TGCGCCAGCAGTGAGTCTAGACAGGGGGCGGCTGGGCAGACCCAGTACTTC. Residues: CASSESRQGAAGQTQYF.

V usage is TRBV30 and J usage is TRBJ2-7, with 7 bases aligning to TRBD2. Germline V lookup: CDR1 GTSNPN, CDR2 SVGIG (reference sequence). The CDR3 covers 16 residues. Trimming cost V 0 bases and J 6 bases; bases outside gene matches: 14. DNA for the CDR3: TGTGCCTGGAGTGTACGAGGGCGGGAGAAAGTTGGCGAGCAGTACTTC. It is translated as CAWSVRGREKVGEQYF.

V usage is TRBV5-4 and J usage is TRBJ1-1, with TRBD1 matching over 7 bases. Unmatched junction bases numbered 3, after V lost 0 bases and J lost 1 base. Per germline, CDR1 SGHNT and CDR2 YYREEE (reference sequence). This CDR3 is 15 amino acids long. CDR3 in amino acids: CASSLGYRGNTEAFF. The CDR3 coding sequence is TGTGCCAGCAGCTTGGGCTACAGGGGGAACACTGAAGCTTTCTTT.

The CDR3 coding sequence is TGCGCCAGCAGCTCGTCAGGGACTAGCGGCTACGAGCAGTACTTC. Translated: CASSSSGTSGYEQYF. This rearrangement joins TRBV5-1 to TRBJ2-7, with 11 bases lining up with TRBD2. Germline CDR1 and CDR2: SGHRS and YFSETQ. The CDR3 extends over 15 amino acids. Trimming removed 3 bases from V and 3 bases from J; junction bases left unmatched: 5.

The V gene is TRBV5-1, the J gene TRBJ2-5, with TRBD1 identical over 7 bases. The CDR3 length is 14 residues. The germline CDR1 and CDR2 sequences are SGHRS and YFSETQ. Trimming cost V 4 bases and J 1 base; bases outside gene matches: 4. DNA of the CDR3: TGCGCCAGCAGCATCCGGGACAGCCAAGAGACCCAGTACTTC. Translating gives CASSIRDSQETQYF.

The chain carries TRBV7-9 and TRBJ2-1; TRBD2 aligns across 9 bases. Germline CDR1 SEHNR, CDR2 FQNEAQ (reference sequence). The CDR3 is 16 amino acids. V shed 5 bases, J shed 7 bases, and the junction held 12 bases outside the gene matches. CDR3 protein: CASSLPGGGRGNEQFF. In DNA, the CDR3 is TGTGCCAGCAGCCTCCCAGGAGGCGGGAGGGGTAATGAGCAGTTCTTC.